The clone carrying this T cell receptor (beta chain) was recorded once. Authors' processing steps: The authors estimated nucleated cell counts from reference gene primer amplification. Data came from immunoSEQ multiplex PCR; TCRdb stores just in-frame clones and leaves some out. For V, J and clone size, that table is used; D and trimming come from the DNA. This sample has under 200,000 clones, with around 90% found just once. The data originate from a study of blood T cell repertoires in COVID-19. About the research overall: Material from acute and convalescent COVID-19 was sourced from the United States, Italy and Spain. In each case, the material was cDNA or gDNA derived from T cells, B-cell-depleted T cells, or PBMCs.

The CDR3 runs 17 residues. CDR1 and CDR2 (germline): MDHEN, SYDVKM. Trimming stripped 3 bases from V and 5 bases from J, with 22 bases between. The sample taken for sequencing was peripheral blood. The chain employs TRBV28 and TRBJ1-1; D is undetermined. The source is a man in his forties or fifties with acute or convalescent COVID-19. Here the CDR3 reads CASSLWSGSLSGTEAFF. In DNA, the CDR3 is TGTGCCAGCAGTTTGTGGAGTGGGAGCCTGTCTGGGACTGAAGCTTTCTTT.